This T cell receptor (beta chain) is drawn from a study of cytomegalovirus exposure and HLA in healthy donors. On this clone itself: A junction boundary mismatches the germline segment, possibly from a read error.

The PCR ran on 60 Vbeta and 13 Jbeta primers. Generated by immunoSEQ multiplex PCR, the TCRdb table keeps only in-frame clones and is missing some. This table has 120,000 or so clones, 80% appearing once. The length of the CDR3 is 13 residues. The germline CDR1 and CDR2 sequences are ENHRY and SYGVKD. Sequences were obtained from PBMCs. This chain links TRBV10-3 with TRBJ1-5, with no clear D. The TCR was taken from a man younger than 40 in good health and CMV-seropositive. The CDR3 coding sequence is TGTGCCAGCAGTACTAGTAGGAATCAGCCCCAGCATTTT. The encoded protein is CASSTSRNQPQHF.